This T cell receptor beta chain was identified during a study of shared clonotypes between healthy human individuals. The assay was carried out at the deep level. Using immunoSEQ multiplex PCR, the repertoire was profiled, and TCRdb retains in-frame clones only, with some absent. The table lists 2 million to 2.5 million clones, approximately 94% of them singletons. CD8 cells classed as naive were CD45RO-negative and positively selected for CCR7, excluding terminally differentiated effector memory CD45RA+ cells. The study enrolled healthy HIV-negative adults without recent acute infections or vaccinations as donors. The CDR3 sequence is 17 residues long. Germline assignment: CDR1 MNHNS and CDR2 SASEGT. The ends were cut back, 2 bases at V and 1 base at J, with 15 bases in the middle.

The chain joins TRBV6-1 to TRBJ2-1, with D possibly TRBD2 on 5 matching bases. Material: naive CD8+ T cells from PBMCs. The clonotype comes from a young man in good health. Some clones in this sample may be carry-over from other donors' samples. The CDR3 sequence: CASSEYGLRISYNEQFF. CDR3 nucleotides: TGTGCCAGCAGTGAATATGGACTCCGAATTTCCTACAATGAGCAGTTCTTC.